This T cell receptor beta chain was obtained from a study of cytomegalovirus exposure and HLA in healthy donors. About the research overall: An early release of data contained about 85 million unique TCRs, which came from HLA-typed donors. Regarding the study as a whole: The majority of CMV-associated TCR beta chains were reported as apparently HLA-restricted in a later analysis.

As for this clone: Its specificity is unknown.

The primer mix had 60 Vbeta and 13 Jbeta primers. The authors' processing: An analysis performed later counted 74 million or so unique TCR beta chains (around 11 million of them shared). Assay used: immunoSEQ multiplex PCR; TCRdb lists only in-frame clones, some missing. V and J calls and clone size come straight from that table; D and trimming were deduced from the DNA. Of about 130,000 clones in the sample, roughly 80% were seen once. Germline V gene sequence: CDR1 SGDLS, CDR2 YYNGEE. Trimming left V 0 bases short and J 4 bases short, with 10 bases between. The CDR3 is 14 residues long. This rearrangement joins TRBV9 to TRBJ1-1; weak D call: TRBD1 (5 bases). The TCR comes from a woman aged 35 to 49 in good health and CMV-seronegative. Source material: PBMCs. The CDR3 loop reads CASSVDQGFTEAFF. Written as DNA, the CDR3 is TGTGCCAGCAGCGTAGATCAGGGATTCACTGAAGCTTTCTTT.